These T cell receptor beta chains were read from a single sample in a study of Ad26.COV2.S vaccination and SARS-CoV-2 variants. This table comes from immunoSEQ multiplex PCR, and its TCRdb copy is limited to in-frame clones, with some not included. The sample lists roughly 320,000 clones; around 86% were seen once. Sequencing was performed on peripheral blood, taken in a trial of Ad26.COV2.S vaccine versus placebo. These receptors all stem from a person between 18 and 65 years old who received the Ad26.COV2.S COVID-19 vaccine or a placebo. Both conserved end residues are part of each CDR3. A D gene is named only where the DNA matches it firmly. Size is omitted from some rows. Given values are once, few, many or a class for expanded clones.

TRBV1	.	TRBJ1-3	.	TGCACCAGCAGCCAAGATTTTGGCAACACCATATATTTT	CTSSQDFGNTIYF
TRBV5-1	TRBD1	TRBJ1-1	.	TGCGCCAGCAGCCAAGGGGGACAGGGGAACACTGAAGCTTTCTTT	CASSQGGQGNTEAFF
TRBV6-6	TRBD2	TRBJ2-7	once	TGTGCCAGCAGTTACTCGTTGCGGGGGGAATACGAGCAGTACTTC	CASSYSLRGEYEQYF
TRBV10-3	.	TRBJ1-2	.	TGTGCCATCAGCTCACCTAGGGTCCGGGGAAACTATGGCTACACCTTC	CAISSPRVRGNYGYTF
TRBV4-3	TRBD1	TRBJ2-7	.	TGCGCCAGCAGCCAAGAGATCCGGGACAGGGGGGGAGAGCAGTACTTC	CASSQEIRDRGGEQYF
TRBV27	.	TRBJ2-7	once	TGTGCCAGCAGTTTCCTCCCCCGGGACCCGGGCTACGAGCAGTACTTC	CASSFLPRDPGYEQYF
TRBV7-2	.	TRBJ2-7	.	TGTGCCAGCAGCTTAACCGGGGCGGGAGAGCAGTACTTC	CASSLTGAGEQYF
TRBV2	TRBD1	TRBJ2-2	.	TGTGCCAGCCGACAGGGGTGGACCGGGGAGCTGTTTTTT	CASRQGWTGELFF
TRBV3-1/TRBV3-2	TRBD2	TRBJ2-1	.	TGTGCCAGCAGCTGGGGGGGACTGTCGTTCTTC	CASSWGGLSFF
TRBV7-2	TRBD2	TRBJ2-3	.	TGTGCCAGCAGCTTAGCTGGCGGGGGGGCCACAGATACGCAGTATTTT	CASSLAGGGATDTQYF
TRBV25-1	.	TRBJ1-2	once	TGTGCCAGCAGTGAATTTAGGACGCCCGGGGGTGGCTACACCTTC	CASSEFRTPGGGYTF
TRBV18	TRBD2	TRBJ2-3	.	TGTGCCAGCTCATCTGGACTAGCGGGGCCGGCAGATACGCAGTATTTT	CASSSGLAGPADTQYF
TRBV28	TRBD1	TRBJ1-5	.	TGTGCCAGCAGCAGCGGACAGGGCAATCAGCCCCAGCATTTT	CASSSGQGNQPQHF
TRBV21-1	.	TRBJ2-7	.	TGTGCCAGCAGCTCAGGACATGACGAGCAGTACTTC	CASSSGHDEQYF
TRBV7-9	TRBD2	TRBJ2-3	once	TGTGCCAGCAGCTTCGACCGCGGGGGGGCGGGAGATACGCAGTATTTT	CASSFDRGGAGDTQYF
TRBV7-9	.	TRBJ1-6	few	TGTGCCAGCAGTTCCAGGGGAAGCTCCTATAATTCACCCCTCCACTTT	CASSSRGSSYNSPLHF
TRBV13	.	TRBJ1-6	.	TGTGCCAGCAGCTCGACAGTAATGGCAGTCCATTCACCCCTCCACTTT	CASSSTVMAVHSPLHF
TRBV27	.	TRBJ1-4	.	TGTGCCAGCAGTTTATATAAGGCAACTAATGAAAAACTGTTTTTT	CASSLYKATNEKLFF
TRBV6-6	TRBD2	TRBJ2-1	.	TGTGCCAGCAGTTTCCGACTAGCGGGGGGTAAGGGTGAGCAGTTCTTC	CASSFRLAGGKGEQFF
TRBV20-1	.	TRBJ1-1	.	TGCAGTGCTAGAGGAAACACTGAAGCTTTCTTT	CSARGNTEAFF
TRBV4-3	.	TRBJ2-2	.	TGCGCCAGCAGCCAAACCGGGACCTCGAACACCGGGGAGCTGTTTTTT	CASSQTGTSNTGELFF
TRBV30	.	TRBJ1-1	.	TGTGCCTGGAGTGTCGCAAGGGGTTGGGCTTTCTTT	CAWSVARGWAFF